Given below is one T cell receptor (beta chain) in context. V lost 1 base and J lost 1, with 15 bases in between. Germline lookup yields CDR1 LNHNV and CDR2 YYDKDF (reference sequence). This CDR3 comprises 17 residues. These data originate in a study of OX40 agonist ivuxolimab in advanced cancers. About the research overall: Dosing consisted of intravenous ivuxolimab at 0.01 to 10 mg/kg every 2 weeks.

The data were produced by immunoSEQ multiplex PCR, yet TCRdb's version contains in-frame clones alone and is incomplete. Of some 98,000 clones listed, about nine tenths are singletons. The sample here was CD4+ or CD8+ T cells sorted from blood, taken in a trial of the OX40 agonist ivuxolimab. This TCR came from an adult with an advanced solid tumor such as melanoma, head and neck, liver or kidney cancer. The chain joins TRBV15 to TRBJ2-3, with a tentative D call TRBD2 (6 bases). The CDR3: CATSRVRSPGGTDTQYF. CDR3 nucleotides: TGTGCCACCAGCAGAGTCAGGTCCCCGGGAGGCACAGATACGCAGTATTTT.